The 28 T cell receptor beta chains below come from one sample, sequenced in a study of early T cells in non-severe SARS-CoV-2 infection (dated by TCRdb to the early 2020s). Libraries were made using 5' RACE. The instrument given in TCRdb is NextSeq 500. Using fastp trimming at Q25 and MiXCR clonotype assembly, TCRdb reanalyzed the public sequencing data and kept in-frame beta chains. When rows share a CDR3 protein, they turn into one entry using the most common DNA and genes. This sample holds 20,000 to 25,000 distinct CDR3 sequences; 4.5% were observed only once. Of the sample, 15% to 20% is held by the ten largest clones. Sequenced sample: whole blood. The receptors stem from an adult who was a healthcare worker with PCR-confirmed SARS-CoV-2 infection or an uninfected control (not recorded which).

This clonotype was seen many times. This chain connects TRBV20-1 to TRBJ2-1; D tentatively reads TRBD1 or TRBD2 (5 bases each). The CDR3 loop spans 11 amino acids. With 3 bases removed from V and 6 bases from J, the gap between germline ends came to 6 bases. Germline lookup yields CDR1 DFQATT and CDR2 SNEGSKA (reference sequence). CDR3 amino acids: CSARGPNEQFF. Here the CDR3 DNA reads TGCAGTGCTAGGGGACCCAATGAGCAGTTCTTC.

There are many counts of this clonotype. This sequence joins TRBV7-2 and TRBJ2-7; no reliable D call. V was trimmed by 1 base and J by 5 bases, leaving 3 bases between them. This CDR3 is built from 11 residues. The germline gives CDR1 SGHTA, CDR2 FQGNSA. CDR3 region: CASSLENEQYF. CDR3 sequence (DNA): TGTGCCAGCAGCTTAGAAAACGAGCAGTACTTC.

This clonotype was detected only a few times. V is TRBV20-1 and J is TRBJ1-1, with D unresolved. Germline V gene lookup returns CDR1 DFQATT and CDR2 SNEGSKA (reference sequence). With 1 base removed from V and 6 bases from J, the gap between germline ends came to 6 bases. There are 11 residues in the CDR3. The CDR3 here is CSARAPPEAFF. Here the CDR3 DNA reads TGCAGTGCTAGAGCCCCTCCTGAAGCTTTCTTT.

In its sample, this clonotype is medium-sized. The DNA of the CDR3 is TGTGCCAGCAGTTTGAGGGGGAACATTCAGTACTTC. Translation gives CASSLRGNIQYF. The chain is built from TRBV28 and TRBJ2-4, with a possible D match to TRBD1 (6 bases). CDR3 length: 12 residues. V was trimmed by 3 bases and J by 7 bases, leaving 7 bases between them. Germline CDR1 and CDR2: MDHEN and SYDVKM.

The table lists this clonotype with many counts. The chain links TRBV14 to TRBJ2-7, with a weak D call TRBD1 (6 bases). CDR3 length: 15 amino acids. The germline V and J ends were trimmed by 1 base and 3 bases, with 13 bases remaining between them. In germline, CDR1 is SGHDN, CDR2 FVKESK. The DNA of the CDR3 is TGTGCCAGCAGCCAAGGGGACACCTCCTTCTACGAGCAGTACTTC. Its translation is CASSQGDTSFYEQYF.

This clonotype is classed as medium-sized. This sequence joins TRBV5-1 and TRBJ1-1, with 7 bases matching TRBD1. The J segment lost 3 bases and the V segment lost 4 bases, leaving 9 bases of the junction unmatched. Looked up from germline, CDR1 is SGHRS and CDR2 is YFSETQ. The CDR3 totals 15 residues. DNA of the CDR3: TGCGCCAGCAGCGGATATACAGGGGTAGACACTGAAGCTTTCTTT. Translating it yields CASSGYTGVDTEAFF.

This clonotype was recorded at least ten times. CDR3 DNA: TGTGCCAGCAGCATAGGACAGGGAGGTCAGCCCCAGCATTTT. This sequence encodes CASSIGQGGQPQHF. The chain uses TRBV7-9 and TRBJ1-5, with TRBD1 matching 8 bases. The CDR3 runs to 14 residues. J gave up 6 bases and V 5 bases, and 6 bases lay outside the gene matches. The germline gives CDR1 SEHNR, CDR2 FQNEAQ (reference sequence).

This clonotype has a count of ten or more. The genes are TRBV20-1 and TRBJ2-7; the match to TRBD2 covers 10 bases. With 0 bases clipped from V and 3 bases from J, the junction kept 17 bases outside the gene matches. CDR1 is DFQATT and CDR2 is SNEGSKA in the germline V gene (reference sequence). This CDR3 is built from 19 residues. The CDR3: CSARDHRKREGQGVYEQYF. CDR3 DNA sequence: TGCAGTGCTAGAGATCATAGGAAGCGGGAGGGCCAAGGGGTCTACGAGCAGTACTTC.

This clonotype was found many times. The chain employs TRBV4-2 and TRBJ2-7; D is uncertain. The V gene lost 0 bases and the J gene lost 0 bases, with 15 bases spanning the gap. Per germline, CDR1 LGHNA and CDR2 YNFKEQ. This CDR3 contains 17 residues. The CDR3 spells CASSQDRSYSTSYEQYF. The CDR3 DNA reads TGTGCCAGCAGCCAAGATCGAAGTTACTCGACCTCCTACGAGCAGTACTTC.

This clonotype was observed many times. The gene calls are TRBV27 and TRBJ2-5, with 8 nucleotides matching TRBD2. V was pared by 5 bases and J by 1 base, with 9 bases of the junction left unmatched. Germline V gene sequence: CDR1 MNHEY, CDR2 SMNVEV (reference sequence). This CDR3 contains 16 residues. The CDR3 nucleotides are TGTGCCAGCAGTCCCTTAGCGGGGACGAGCCAAGAGACCCAGTACTTC. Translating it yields CASSPLAGTSQETQYF.

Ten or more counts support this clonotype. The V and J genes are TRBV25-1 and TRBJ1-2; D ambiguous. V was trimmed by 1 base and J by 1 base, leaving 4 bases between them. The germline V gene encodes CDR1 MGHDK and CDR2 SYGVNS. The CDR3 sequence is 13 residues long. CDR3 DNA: TGTGCCAGCAGTGAATGGGATAACTATGGCTACACCTTC. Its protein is CASSEWDNYGYTF.

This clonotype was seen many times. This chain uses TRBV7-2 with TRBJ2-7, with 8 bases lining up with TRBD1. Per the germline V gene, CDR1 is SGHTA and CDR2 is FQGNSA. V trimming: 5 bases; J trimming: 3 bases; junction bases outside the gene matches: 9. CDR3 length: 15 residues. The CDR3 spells CASSRNRGNVYEQYF. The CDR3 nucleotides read TGTGCCAGCAGCCGAAACAGGGGGAATGTCTACGAGCAGTACTTC.

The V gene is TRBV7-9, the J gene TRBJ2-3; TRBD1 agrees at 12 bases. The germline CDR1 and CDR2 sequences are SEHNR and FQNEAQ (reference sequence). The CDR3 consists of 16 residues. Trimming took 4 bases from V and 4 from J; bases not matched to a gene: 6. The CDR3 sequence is CASSWGTGGLADTQYF. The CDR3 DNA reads TGTGCCAGCAGCTGGGGGACAGGGGGCTTGGCAGATACGCAGTATTTT. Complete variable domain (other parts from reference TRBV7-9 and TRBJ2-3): DTGVSQNPRHKITKRGQNVTFRCDPISEHNRLYWYRQTLGQGPEFLTYFQNEAQLEKSRLLSDRFSAERPKGSFSTLEIQRTEQGDSAMYLCASSWGTGGLADTQYFGPGTRLTVL.

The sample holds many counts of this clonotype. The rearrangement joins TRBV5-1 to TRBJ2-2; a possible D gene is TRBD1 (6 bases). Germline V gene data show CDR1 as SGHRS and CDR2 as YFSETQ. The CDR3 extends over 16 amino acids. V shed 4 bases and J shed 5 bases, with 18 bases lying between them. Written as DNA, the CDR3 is TGCGCCAGCAGCGCCACAGGGCGACGGACAACCGGGGAGCTGTTTTTT. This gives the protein CASSATGRRTTGELFF.

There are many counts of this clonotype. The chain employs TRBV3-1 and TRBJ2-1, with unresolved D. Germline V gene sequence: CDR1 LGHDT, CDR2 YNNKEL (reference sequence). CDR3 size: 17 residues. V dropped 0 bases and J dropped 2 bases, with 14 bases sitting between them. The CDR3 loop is CASSQDDPWNPYNEQFF. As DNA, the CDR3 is TGTGCCAGCAGCCAAGATGATCCGTGGAACCCCTACAATGAGCAGTTCTTC.

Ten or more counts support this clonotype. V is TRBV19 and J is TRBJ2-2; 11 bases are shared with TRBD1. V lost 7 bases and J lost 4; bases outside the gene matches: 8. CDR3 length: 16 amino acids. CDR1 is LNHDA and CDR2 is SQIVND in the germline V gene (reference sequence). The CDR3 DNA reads TGTGCCAGTACCAAGGGGACAGGGGGAATCACCGGGGAGCTGTTTTTT. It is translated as CASTKGTGGITGELFF. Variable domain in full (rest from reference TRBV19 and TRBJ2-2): DGGITQSPKYLFRKEGQNVTLSCEQNLNHDAMYWYRQDPGQGLRLIYYSQIVNDFQKGDIAEGYSVSREKKESFPLTVTSAQKNPTAFYLCASTKGTGGITGELFFGEGSRLTVL.

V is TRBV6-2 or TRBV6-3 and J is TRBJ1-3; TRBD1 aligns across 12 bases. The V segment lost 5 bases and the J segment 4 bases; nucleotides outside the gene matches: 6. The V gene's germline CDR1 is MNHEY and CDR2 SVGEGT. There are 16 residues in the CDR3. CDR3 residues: CASSPGQGAGGNTIYF. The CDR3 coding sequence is TGTGCCAGCAGTCCGGGACAGGGGGCTGGAGGAAACACCATATATTTT.

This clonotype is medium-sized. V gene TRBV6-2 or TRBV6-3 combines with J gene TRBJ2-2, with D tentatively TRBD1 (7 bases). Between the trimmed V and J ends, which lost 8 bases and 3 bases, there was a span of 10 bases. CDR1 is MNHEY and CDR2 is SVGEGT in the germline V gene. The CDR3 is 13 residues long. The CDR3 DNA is TGTGCCAGCCAGGGGGACTACACCGGGGAGCTGTTTTTT. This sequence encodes CASQGDYTGELFF.

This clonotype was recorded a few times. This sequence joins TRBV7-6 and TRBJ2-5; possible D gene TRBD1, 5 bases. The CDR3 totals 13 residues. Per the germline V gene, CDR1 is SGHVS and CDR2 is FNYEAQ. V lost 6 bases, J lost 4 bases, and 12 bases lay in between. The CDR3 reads CASRWGYGETQYF. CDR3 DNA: TGTGCCAGCAGGTGGGGCTATGGAGAGACCCAGTACTTC.

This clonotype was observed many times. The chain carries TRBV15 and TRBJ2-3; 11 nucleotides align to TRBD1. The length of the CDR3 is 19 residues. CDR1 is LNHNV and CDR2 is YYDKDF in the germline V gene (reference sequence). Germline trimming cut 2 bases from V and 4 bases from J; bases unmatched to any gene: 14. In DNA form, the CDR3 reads TGTGCCACCAGCAGATTGGGGTCCTGGACAGGGGGCCTCCCAGATACGCAGTATTTT. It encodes CATSRLGSWTGGLPDTQYF.

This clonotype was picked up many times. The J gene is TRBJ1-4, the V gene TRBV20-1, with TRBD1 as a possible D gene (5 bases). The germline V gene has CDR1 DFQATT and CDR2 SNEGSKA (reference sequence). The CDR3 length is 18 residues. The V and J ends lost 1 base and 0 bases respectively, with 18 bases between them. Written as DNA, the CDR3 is TGCAGTGCTAGAGCCTTCTTCGGGGCCCTTACAACTAATGAAAAACTGTTTTTT. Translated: CSARAFFGALTTNEKLFF.

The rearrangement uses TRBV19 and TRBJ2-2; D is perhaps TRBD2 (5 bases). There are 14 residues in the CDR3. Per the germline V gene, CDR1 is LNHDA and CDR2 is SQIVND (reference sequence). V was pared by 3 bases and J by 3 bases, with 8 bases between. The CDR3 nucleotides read TGTGCCAGTAGTATTAGGCGGGACACCGGGGAGCTGTTTTTT. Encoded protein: CASSIRRDTGELFF. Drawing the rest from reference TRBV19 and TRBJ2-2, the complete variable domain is DGGITQSPKYLFRKEGQNVTLSCEQNLNHDAMYWYRQDPGQGLRLIYYSQIVNDFQKGDIAEGYSVSREKKESFPLTVTSAQKNPTAFYLCASSIRRDTGELFFGEGSRLTVL.

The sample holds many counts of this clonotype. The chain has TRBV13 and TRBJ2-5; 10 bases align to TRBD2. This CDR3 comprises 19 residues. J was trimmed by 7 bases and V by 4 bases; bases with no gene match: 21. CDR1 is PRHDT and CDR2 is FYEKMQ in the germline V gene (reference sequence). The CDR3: CASSSPPGLAMNRARTQYF. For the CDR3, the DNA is TGTGCCAGCAGCTCCCCTCCGGGACTAGCGATGAACCGGGCACGGACCCAGTACTTC.

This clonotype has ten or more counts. The DNA for the CDR3 is TGTGCCAGCAGGCCCTTAACAGGGGGCAACTATGGCTACACCTTC. The encoded protein is CASRPLTGGNYGYTF. The V gene is TRBV6-5, the J gene TRBJ1-2, with TRBD1 matching 9 bases. The ends lost 6 bases at V and 2 bases at J; junction bases unmatched: 7. Germline values: CDR1 MNHEY, CDR2 SVGAGI. The CDR3 contains 15 residues.

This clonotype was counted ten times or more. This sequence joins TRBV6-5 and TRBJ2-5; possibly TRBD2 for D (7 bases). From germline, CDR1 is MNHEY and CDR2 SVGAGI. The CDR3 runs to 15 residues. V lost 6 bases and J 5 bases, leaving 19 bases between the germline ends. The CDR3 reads CASRSAGAQFETQYF. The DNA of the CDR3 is TGTGCCAGCAGATCCGCGGGGGCCCAGTTTGAGACCCAGTACTTC.

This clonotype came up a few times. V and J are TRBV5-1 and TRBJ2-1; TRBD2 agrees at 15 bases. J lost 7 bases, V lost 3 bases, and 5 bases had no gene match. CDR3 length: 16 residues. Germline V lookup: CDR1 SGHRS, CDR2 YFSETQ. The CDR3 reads CASSSGLAGGPNEQFF. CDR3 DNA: TGCGCCAGCAGCTCCGGACTAGCGGGAGGGCCGAATGAGCAGTTCTTC.

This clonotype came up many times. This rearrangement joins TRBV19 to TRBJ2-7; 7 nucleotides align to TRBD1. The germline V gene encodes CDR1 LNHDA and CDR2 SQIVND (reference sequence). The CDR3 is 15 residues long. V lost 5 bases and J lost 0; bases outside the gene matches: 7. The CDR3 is CASSRQGSPSYEQYF. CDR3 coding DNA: TGTGCCAGTAGTCGACAGGGCTCCCCCTCCTACGAGCAGTACTTC.

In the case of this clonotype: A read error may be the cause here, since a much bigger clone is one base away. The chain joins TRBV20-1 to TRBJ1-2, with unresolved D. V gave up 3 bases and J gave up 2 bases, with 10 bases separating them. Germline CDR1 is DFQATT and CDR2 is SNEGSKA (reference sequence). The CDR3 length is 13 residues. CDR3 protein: CSASLQLNYGYTF. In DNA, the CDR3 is TGCAGTGCTAGTCTCCAGCTGAACTATGGCTACACCTTC.